This T cell receptor (beta chain) was sequenced for a study of CD4 and CD8 cells across lung adenocarcinoma regions. Looked up from germline, CDR1 is ENHRY and CDR2 is SYGVKD. Losses at the gene ends were 0 bases for V and 6 bases for J; bases not matched to a gene: 5. The CDR3 covers 16 residues. This clonotype occurred a few times. TCRdb re-derived calls from the PCR reads in MiXCR, one entry per CDR3 protein. The sample holds roughly 11,000 distinct CDR3 sequences, about 56% seen once. Material for sequencing was CD8+ T cells from the center of a lung tumor. The sequence was obtained from a female donor with lung adenocarcinoma. The CD4 and CD8 labels of this study may be unreliable. The chain couples TRBV10-3 to TRBJ2-1; TRBD2 aligns across 10 bases. The CDR3, as DNA: TGTGCCATCAGTGAGTCCCTGACTAGCGGGTCCAATGAGCAGTTCTTC. It yields the protein CAISESLTSGSNEQFF.